Reported below is one T cell receptor beta chain. Its antigen is still unknown. Base qualities are not recorded, but no much larger clone differs from it by a single base. The sample originates from a study of T-cell memory formation after mild COVID-19 (dated by TCRdb to the early 2020s). Regarding the research as a whole: TCR sequence clusters from the two donors were found to be largely donor specific. T-cell clones expanding and contracting after mild COVID-19 in a couple of donors were tracked by longitudinal TCRalpha and TCRbeta repertoire sequencing. Two young, previously healthy adult volunteers made up the cohort, one male and one female. What the authors observed across the whole study: SARS-CoV-2 specificity was not confirmed for the second-wave clones peaking on day 37. Only a couple of mild cases were covered in the study, and larger cohorts including severe cases with pre-infection samples were considered necessary. Clones that contracted from day 15 to 85 showed balanced CD4/CD8 phenotypes, whereas a second wave of clones that expanded from day 15 to 37 leaned towards CD4+. Some responding clones were detected in pre-infection memory, suggesting pre-existing cross-reactive memory T cells joined the SARS-CoV-2 response. Contracting CD4+ clones were located mainly in the CM and EM memory subsets, whereas CD8+ clones were found to be enriched in EMRA.

For sequencing, an Illumina NovaSeq 6000 was employed. cDNA libraries for TCRalpha and TCRbeta were prepared by 5'RACE using constant-segment primers, with sample barcodes and unique molecular identifiers added. Trizol reagent was used to extract RNA from every sample. The libraries were amplified in two PCR steps, and the second step added a second sample barcode and Illumina TruSeq adapters. Sequencing of libraries was performed on an Illumina NovaSeq with 2 x 150 bp paired-end reads. As for how the authors treated the data: Demultiplexing of reads and collapsing into UMI-guided consensus sequences were performed with migec v1.2.7. Using mixcr v2.1.11, UMI consensuses were aligned to TRA and TRB V and J templates and then assembled into clonotypes. Clonotypes were classified as expanded or contracted when called significant by both edgeR and NoisET, with noise models trained on biological replicates. edgeR calls used a false discovery rate-adjusted p below 0.01 and a log2 fold-change threshold of 1. As an exploratory analysis of dynamics, PCA with hierarchical clustering was applied to max-normalized trajectories of the 1000 most abundant clonotypes. Separately sequenced CD4+ and CD8+ repertoires were used to assign a CD4 or CD8 phenotype to each responding clone. Starting from the raw public reads, TCRdb applied fastp trimming at Q25, assembled clones with MiXCR and retained in-frame beta chains. Entries are consolidated by CDR3 protein sequence, retaining the most common genes and DNA. In this record, the V and J calls reflect TCRdb's handling and not the investigators' own analysis. Within this sample are 90,000 to 120,000 distinct CDR3 sequences, with approximately 15% of them counted one time only. The ten largest account for around 43% of the sample.

The cysteine opens and the phenylalanine closes a CDR3 of 18 amino acids. Solely the CDR3 DNA is kept, with 54 bases framed from the first base. PBMCs were isolated by Ficoll-Paque density gradient centrifugation. This TCR was sampled from a man younger than 35 who had mild COVID-19 (a few samples of this study predate the infection). The sample titles of this study are shuffled in the database, so cell type and time point are left out; the donor was told from shared clones. The chain is encoded by TRBV21-1 joined to TRBJ1-5. TRBV21-1 is termed a pseudogene. Sequenced input: PBMCs or a T cell subset sorted from them (not recorded which). Here the CDR3 is given as CASSFHQGQEHSNQPQHF. DNA sequence: TGTGCCAGCAGCTTTCACCAGGGCCAGGAGCATAGCAATCAGCCCCAGCATTTT.